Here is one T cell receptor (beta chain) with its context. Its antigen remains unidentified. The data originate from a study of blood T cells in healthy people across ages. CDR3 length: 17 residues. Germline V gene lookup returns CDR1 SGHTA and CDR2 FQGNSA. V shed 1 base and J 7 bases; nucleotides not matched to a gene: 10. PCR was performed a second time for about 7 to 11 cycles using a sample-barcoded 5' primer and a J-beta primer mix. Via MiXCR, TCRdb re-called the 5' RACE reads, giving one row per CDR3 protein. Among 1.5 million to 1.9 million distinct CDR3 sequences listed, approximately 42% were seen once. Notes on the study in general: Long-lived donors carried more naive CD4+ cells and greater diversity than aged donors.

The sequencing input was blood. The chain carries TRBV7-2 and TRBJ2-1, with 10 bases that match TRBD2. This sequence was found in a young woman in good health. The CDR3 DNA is TGTGCCAGCAGCTTAGATTCCAGCGGGAGGGCGAAAAATGAGCAGTTCTTC. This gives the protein CASSLDSSGRAKNEQFF. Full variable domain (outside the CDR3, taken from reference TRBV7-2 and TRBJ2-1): GAGVSQSPSNKVTEKGKDVELRCDPISGHTALYWYRQSLGQGLEFLIYFQGNSAPDKSGLPSDRFSAERTGGSVSTLTIQRTQQEDSAVYLCASSLDSSGRAKNEQFFGPGTRLTVL.